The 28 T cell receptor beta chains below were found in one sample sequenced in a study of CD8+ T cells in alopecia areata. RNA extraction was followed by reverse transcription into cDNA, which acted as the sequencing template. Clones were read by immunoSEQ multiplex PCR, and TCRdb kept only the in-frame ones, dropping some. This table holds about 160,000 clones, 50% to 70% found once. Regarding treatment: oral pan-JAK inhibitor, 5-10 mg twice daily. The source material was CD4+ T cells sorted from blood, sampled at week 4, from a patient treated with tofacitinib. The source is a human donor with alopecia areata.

CDR3 amino acids: CASSQGRQGGSPLHF. CDR3 DNA sequence: TGCGCCAGCAGCCAAGGTCGACAGGGCGGTTCACCCCTCCACTTT. This chain uses TRBV4-3 with TRBJ1-6; 7 nucleotides match TRBD1. V shed 1 base and J 9 bases; nucleotides not matched to a gene: 6. The CDR3 is 15 residues long. Germline V gene lookup returns CDR1 LGHNA and CDR2 YSLEER.

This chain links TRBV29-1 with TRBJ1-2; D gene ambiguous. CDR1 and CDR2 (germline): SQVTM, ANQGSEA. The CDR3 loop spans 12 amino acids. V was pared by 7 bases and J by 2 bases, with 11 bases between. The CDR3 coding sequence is TGCAGCGCCGGACTGTCAAACTATGGCTACACCTTC. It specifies CSAGLSNYGYTF.

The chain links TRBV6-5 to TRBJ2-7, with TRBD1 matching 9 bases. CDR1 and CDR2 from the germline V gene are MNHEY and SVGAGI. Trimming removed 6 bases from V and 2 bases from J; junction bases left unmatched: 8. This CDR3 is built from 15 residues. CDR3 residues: CASRSTTGGTYEQYF. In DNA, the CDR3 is TGTGCCAGCAGATCCACCACAGGGGGCACCTACGAGCAGTACTTC.

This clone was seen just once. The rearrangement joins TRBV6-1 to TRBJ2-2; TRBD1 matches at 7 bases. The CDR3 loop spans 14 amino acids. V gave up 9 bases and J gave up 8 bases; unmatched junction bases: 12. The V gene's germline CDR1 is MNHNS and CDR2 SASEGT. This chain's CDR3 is CARGLKGAAGELFF. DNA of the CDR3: TGTGCCAGGGGGCTCAAGGGGGCAGCGGGGGAGCTGTTTTTT.

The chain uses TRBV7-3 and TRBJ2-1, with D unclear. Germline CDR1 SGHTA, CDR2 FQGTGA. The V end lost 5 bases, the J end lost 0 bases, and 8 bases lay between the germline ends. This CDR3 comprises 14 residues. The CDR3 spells CASSPSSSYNEQFF. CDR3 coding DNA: TGTGCCAGCAGCCCGTCGAGCTCCTACAATGAGCAGTTCTTC.

This chain's CDR3 is CAWADREAFF. The CDR3 nucleotides are TGTGCCTGGGCTGACCGTGAAGCTTTCTTT. The gene calls are TRBV30 and TRBJ1-1; no firm D call. The length of the CDR3 is 10 residues. The ends were cut back, 5 bases at V and 7 bases at J, with 8 bases in the middle. The germline V gene encodes CDR1 GTSNPN and CDR2 SVGIG (reference sequence).

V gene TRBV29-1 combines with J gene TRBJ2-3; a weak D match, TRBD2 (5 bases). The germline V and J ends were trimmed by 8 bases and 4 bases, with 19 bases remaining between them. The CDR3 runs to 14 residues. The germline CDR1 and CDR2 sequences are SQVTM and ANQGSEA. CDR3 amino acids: CSSVGGTRADTQYF. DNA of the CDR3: TGCAGCTCTGTGGGTGGCACTAGAGCAGATACGCAGTATTTT.

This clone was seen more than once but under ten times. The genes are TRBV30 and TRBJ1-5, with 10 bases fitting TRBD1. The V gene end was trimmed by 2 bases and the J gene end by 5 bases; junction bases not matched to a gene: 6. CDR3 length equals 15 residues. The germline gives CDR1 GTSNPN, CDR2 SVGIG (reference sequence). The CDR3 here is CAWSRGTGVDQPQHF. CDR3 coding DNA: TGTGCCTGGAGTCGGGGGACAGGGGTCGATCAGCCCCAGCATTTT.

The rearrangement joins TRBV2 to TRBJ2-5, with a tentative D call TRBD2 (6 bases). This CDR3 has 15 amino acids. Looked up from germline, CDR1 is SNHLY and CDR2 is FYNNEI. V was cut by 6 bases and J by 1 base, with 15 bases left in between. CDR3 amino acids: CASRNRRATQETQYF. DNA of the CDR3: TGTGCCAGCAGGAACCGGAGGGCTACCCAAGAGACCCAGTACTTC. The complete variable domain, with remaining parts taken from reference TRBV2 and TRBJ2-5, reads EPEVTQTPSHQVTQMGQEVILRCVPISNHLYFYWYRQILGQKVEFLVSFYNNEISEKSEIFDDQFSVERPDGSNFTLKIRSTKLEDSAMYFCASRNRRATQETQYFGPGTRLLVL.

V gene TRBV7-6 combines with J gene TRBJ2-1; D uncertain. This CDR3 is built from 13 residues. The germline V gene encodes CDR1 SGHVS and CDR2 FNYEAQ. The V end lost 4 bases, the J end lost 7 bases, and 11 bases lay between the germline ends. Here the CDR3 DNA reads TGTGCCAGCAGCTCTCCCGTCTGGAATGAGCAGTTCTTC. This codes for CASSSPVWNEQFF.

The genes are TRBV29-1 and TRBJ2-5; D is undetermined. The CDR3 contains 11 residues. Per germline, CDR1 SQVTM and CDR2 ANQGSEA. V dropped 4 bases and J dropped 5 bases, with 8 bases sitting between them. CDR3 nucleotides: TGCAGCGTTGTCTCGCCTGAGACCCAGTACTTC. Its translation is CSVVSPETQYF.

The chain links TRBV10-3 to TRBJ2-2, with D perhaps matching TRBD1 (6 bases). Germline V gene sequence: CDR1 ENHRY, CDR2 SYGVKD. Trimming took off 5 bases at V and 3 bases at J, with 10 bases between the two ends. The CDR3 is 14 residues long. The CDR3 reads CAISPGHDTGELFF. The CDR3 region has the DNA TGTGCCATCAGTCCGGGACATGACACCGGGGAGCTGTTTTTT.

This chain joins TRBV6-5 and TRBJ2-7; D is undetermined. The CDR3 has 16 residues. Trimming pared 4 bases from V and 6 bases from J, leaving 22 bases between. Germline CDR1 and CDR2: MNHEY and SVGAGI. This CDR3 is CASSSTPLWGIGEQYF. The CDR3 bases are TGTGCCAGCAGTTCTACGCCGCTTTGGGGTATCGGCGAGCAGTACTTC.

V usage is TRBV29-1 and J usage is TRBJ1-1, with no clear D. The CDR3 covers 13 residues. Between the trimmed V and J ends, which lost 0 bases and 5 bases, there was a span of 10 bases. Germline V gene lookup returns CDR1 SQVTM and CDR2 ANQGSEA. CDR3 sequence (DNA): TGCAGCGTTGAAGATAGGCGTGGGACTGAAGCTTTCTTT. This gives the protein CSVEDRRGTEAFF.

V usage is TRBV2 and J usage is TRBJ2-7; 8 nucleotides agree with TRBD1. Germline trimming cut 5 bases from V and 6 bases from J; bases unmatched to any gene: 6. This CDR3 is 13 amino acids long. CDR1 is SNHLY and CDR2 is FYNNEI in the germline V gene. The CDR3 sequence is CASSQQGGSEQYF. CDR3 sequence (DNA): TGTGCCAGCAGTCAACAGGGGGGCTCCGAGCAGTACTTC.

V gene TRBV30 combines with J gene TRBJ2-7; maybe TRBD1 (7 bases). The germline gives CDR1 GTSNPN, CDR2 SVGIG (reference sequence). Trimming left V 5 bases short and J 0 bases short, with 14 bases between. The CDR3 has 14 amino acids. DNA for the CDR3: TGTGCCTGGGCCAGGGGGGCGTACTCCTACGAGCAGTACTTC. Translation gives CAWARGAYSYEQYF. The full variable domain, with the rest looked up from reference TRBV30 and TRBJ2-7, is SQTIHQWPATLVQPVGSPLSLECTVEGTSNPNLYWYRQAAGRGLQLLFYSVGIGQISSEVPQNLSASRPQDRQFILSSKKLLLSDSGFYLCAWARGAYSYEQYFGPGTRLTVT.

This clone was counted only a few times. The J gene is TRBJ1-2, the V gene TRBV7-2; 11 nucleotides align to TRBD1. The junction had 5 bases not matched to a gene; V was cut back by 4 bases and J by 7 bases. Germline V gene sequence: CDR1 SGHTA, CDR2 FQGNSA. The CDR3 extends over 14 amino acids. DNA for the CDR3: TGTGCCAGCAGCTCGGGACAGGGGGTTGGTGGCTACACCTTC. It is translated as CASSSGQGVGGYTF.

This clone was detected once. The CDR3 reads CAWRPGGVTSYGYTF. CDR3 in DNA: TGTGCCTGGAGGCCAGGCGGGGTGACTAGCTATGGCTACACCTTC. V and J are TRBV30 and TRBJ1-2; D gene unclear. The V end lost 3 bases, the J end lost 4 bases, and 18 bases lay between the germline ends. The length of the CDR3 is 15 residues. Germline CDR1 and CDR2: GTSNPN and SVGIG (reference sequence).

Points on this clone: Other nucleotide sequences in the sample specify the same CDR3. CDR3 residues: CASSLGRDGYTF. CDR3 nucleotide sequence: TGTGCCAGCAGCTTGGGACGGGATGGCTACACCTTC. The rearrangement uses TRBV5-6 and TRBJ1-2; no definite D call. Germline V gives CDR1 SGHDT, CDR2 YYEEEE. V dropped 0 bases and J dropped 6 bases, with 6 bases sitting between them. The length of the CDR3 is 12 residues. Full variable domain (rest looked up from reference TRBV5-6 and TRBJ1-2): DAGVTQSPTHLIKTRGQQVTLRCSPKSGHDTVSWYQQALGQGPQFIFQYYEEEERQRGNFPDRFSGHQFPNYSSELNVNALLLGDSALYLCASSLGRDGYTFGSGTRLTVV.

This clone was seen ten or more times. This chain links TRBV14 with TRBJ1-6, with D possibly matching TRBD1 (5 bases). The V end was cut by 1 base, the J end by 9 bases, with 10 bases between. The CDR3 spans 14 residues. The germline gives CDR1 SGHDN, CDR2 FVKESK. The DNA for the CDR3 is TGTGCCAGCAGCCAAGGCAGGGAGATTTCACCCCTCCACTTT. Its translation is CASSQGREISPLHF.

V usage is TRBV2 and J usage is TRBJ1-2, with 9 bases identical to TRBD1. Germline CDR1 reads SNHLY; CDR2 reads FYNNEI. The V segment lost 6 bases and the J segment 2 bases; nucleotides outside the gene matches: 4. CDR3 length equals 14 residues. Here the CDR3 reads CASRTQGANYGYTF. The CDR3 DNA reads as TGTGCCAGCAGGACACAGGGGGCGAACTATGGCTACACCTTC.

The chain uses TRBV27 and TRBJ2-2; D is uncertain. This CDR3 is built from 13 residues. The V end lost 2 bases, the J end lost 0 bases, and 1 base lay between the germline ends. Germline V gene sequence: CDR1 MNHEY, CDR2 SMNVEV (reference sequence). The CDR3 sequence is CASSLPNTGELFF. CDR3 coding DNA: TGTGCCAGCAGTTTACCGAACACCGGGGAGCTGTTTTTT.

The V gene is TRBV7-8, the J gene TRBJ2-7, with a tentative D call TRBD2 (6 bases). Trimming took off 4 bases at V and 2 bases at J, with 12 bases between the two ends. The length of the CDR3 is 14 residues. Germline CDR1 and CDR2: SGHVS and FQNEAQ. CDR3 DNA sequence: TGTGCCAGCAGCTCTCGGAGGGGAACCTACGAGCAGTACTTC. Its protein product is CASSSRRGTYEQYF.

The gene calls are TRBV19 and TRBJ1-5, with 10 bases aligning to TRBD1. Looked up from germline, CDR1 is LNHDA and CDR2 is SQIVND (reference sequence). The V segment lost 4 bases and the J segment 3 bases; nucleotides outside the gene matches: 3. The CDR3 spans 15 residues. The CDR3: CASSRDRGLNQPQHF. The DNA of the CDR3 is TGTGCCAGTAGTAGGGACAGGGGTCTCAATCAGCCCCAGCATTTT. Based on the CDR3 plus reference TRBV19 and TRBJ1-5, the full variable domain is DGGITQSPKYLFRKEGQNVTLSCEQNLNHDAMYWYRQDPGQGLRLIYYSQIVNDFQKGDIAEGYSVSREKKESFPLTVTSAQKNPTAFYLCASSRDRGLNQPQHFGDGTRLSIL.

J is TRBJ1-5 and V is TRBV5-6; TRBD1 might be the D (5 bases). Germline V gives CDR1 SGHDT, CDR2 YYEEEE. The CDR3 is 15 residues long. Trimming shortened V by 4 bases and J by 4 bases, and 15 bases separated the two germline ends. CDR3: CASSPRGVSNQPQHF. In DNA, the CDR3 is TGTGCCAGCAGCCCCAGAGGGGTGAGTAATCAGCCCCAGCATTTT.

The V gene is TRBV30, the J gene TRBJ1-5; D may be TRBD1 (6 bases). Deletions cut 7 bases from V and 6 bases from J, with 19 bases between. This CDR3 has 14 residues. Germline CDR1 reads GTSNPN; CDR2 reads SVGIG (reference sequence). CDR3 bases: TGTGCCTACACCCCCCCAGGGGTCGGTCAGCCCCAGCATTTT. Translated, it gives CAYTPPGVGQPQHF.

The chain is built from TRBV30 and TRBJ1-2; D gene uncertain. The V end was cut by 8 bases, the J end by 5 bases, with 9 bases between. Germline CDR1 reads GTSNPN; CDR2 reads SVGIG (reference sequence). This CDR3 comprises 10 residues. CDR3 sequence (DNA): TGTGCCATGGGTCCTTATGGCTACACCTTC. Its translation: CAMGPYGYTF.

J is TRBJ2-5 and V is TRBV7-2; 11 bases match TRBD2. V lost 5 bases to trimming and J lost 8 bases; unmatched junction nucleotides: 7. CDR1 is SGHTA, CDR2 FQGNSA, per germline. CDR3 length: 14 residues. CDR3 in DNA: TGTGCCAGCAGCGCGACTAGCGGGACACTAACCCAGTACTTC. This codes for CASSATSGTLTQYF. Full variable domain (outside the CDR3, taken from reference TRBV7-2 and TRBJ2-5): GAGVSQSPSNKVTEKGKDVELRCDPISGHTALYWYRQSLGQGLEFLIYFQGNSAPDKSGLPSDRFSAERTGGSVSTLTIQRTQQEDSAVYLCASSATSGTLTQYFGPGTRLLVL.